This TCR beta chain was captured in a study of blood T cell repertoires in COVID-19. Across the study: PBMCs, B-cell-depleted T cells, or T cells provided the cDNA or gDNA that made up the material.

Generated by immunoSEQ multiplex PCR, the TCRdb table keeps only in-frame clones and is missing some. Of 340,000 or so clones in the sample, around 86% are singletons; the top ten hold about 4.2%. The CDR3 loop spans 14 amino acids. CDR1 MNHEY and CDR2 SMNVEV come from the germline V gene (reference sequence). The V and J ends lost 5 bases and 1 base, in that order; junction bases with no gene match: 4. V is TRBV27 and J is TRBJ1-1; 7 nucleotides agree with TRBD1. Source material: PBMCs or T cells enriched from blood (not recorded which). The TCR comes from a woman aged 40 to 50 with acute COVID-19. This CDR3 is CASSRDRGNTEAFF. The CDR3 DNA reads as TGTGCCAGCAGTCGGGACAGAGGGAACACTGAAGCTTTCTTT.